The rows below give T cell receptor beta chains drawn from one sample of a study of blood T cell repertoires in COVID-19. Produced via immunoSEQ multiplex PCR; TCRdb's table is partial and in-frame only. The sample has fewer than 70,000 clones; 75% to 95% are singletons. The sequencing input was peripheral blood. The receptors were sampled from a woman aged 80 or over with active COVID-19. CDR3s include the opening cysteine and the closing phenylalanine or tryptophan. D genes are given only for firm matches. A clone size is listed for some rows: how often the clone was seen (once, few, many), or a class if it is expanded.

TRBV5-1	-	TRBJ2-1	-	CASSLSSSYNEQFF	TGCGCCAGCAGCTTGTCATCCAGCTACAATGAGCAGTTCTTC
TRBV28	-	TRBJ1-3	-	CASSLFRGGNTIYF	TGTGCCAGCAGTTTATTCAGGGGCGGAAACACCATATATTTT
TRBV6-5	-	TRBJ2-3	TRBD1	CASSIRDSRVDTQYF	TGTGCCAGCAGTATCCGGGACAGCCGAGTAGATACGCAGTATTTT
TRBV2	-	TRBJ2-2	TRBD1	CASRTGAGELFF	TGTGCCAGCAGGACAGGGGCCGGGGAGCTGTTTTTT
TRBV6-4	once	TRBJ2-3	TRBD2	CASSPLSRKLAGAGDTQYF	TGTGCCAGCAGCCCTCTATCGCGAAAACTAGCGGGAGCGGGAGATACGCAGTATTTT
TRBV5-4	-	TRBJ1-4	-	CASSSARGNEKLFF	TGTGCCAGCAGTTCGGCGAGAGGGAATGAAAAACTGTTTTTT
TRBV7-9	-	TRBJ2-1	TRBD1	CASSLAAGGYNEQFF	TGTGCCAGCAGCTTAGCGGCAGGGGGCTACAATGAGCAGTTCTTC
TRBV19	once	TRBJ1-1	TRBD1	CASSADRAQGNTEAFF	TGTGCCAGTAGTGCCGACAGGGCCCAAGGAAACACTGAAGCTTTCTTT
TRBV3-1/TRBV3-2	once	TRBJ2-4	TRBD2	CASSQRLAELAKNIQYF	TGTGCCAGCAGCCAAAGACTAGCGGAGCTAGCCAAAAACATTCAGTACTTC
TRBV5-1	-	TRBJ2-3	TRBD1	CASSLGTGEDTQYF	TGCGCCAGCAGCTTGGGGACAGGAGAAGATACGCAGTATTTT
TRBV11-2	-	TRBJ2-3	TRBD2	CASSSRGLADTQYF	TGTGCCAGCAGCTCCCGGGGACTAGCAGATACGCAGTATTTT
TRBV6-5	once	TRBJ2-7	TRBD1	CASSPGQGIYEQYF	TGTGCCAGCAGTCCGGGACAGGGGATCTACGAGCAGTACTTC
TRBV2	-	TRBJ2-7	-	CASSERRGQGYEQYF	TGTGCCAGCAGTGAAAGGAGGGGGCAGGGCTACGAGCAGTACTTC
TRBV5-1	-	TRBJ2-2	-	CASSLRTDTGELFF	TGCGCCAGCAGCTTGCGGACAGACACCGGGGAGCTGTTTTTT
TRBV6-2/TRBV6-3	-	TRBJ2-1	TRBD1	CASSYSVTGSYNEQFF	TGTGCCAGCAGTTACTCGGTGACAGGGTCCTACAATGAGCAGTTCTTC
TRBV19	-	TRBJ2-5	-	CASTGDQETQYF	TGTGCCAGTACAGGGGATCAAGAGACCCAGTACTTC